This T cell receptor (beta chain) is drawn from a study of cytomegalovirus exposure and HLA in healthy donors. All donors participated as healthy donors of bone marrow. PCR amplification relied on 60 Vbeta primers (plus 13 Jbeta primers). Clones were read by immunoSEQ multiplex PCR, and TCRdb kept only the in-frame ones, dropping some. The table records 110,000 to 150,000 clones, 73% of them present only once. This clonotype was obtained from a human donor in good health. The material sequenced was PBMCs.

Here the CDR3 reads CAISESNRNNEKLFF. DNA for the CDR3: TGTGCCATCAGTGAGTCGAACAGAAACAATGAAAAACTGTTTTTT. V is TRBV10-3 and J is TRBJ1-4; D is undetermined. CDR3 length: 15 residues. Trimming left V 0 bases short and J 5 bases short, with 10 bases between. In germline, CDR1 is ENHRY, CDR2 SYGVKD.